This TCR beta chain was identified during a study of blood T cells in healthy people across ages. Germline values: CDR1 MDHEN, CDR2 SYDVKM. The V segment lost 4 bases and the J segment 3 bases; nucleotides outside the gene matches: 7. This CDR3 contains 15 residues. Primers used in a second PCR of roughly 6 to 11 cycles were a sample-barcoded 5' primer and a J-beta primer mix. Each CDR3 protein is one row after TCRdb ran MiXCR on the 5' RACE reads. The sample records about 540,000 distinct CDR3 sequences, around 24% being singletons. This sample was shared with a second study, whose subject was T cells of mothers and their children. That work contributes: The entire RNA extract went into cDNA synthesis at approximately 1.4 ug per 15 ul.

The sample comprised blood. The chain uses TRBV28 and TRBJ1-2; TRBD1 aligns across 8 bases. This receptor was obtained from a boy between 5 and 17 years old in good health. The CDR3 reads CASSSMETGDYGYTF. In DNA, the CDR3 is TGTGCCAGCAGTTCCATGGAGACAGGGGACTATGGCTACACCTTC.